This T cell receptor (beta chain) was documented in a study of graft-versus-host responses after intestinal transplantation. Study results and limitations: Clonal ratios of graft-versus-host to host-versus-graft in allografts were high for patients exhibiting graft-donor T cell macrochimerism. Early post-transplant HvG declines were associated with peak circulating GvH clone levels.

The CDR3 totals 16 residues. The V gene's germline CDR1 is SGHRS and CDR2 YFSETQ. V shed 0 bases and J 0 bases; nucleotides not matched to a gene: 2. Measured with immunoSEQ multiplex PCR; TCRdb has only the in-frame clones, and not every one. Of under 95,000 clones in the sample, roughly 80% were seen once. A note on this clone: Its target is not known.

The chain carries TRBV5-1 and TRBJ2-5; 10 nucleotides match TRBD2. The source is a human donor who received an intestinal transplant. The specimen comprised unstimulated CD4+ T cells sorted from spleen or lymph node cells, sampled before intestinal transplant. CDR3 sequence reads: CASSLVLAGDQETQYF. Written as DNA, the CDR3 is TGCGCCAGCAGCTTGGTTCTAGCGGGAGACCAAGAGACCCAGTACTTC.